This T cell receptor (beta chain) was sequenced for a study of blood T cell repertoires in COVID-19 (dated by TCRdb to 2018 to 2021). For context, the study as a whole: The collaborator samples originated in the United States, Italy and Spain and spanned the acute and convalescent phases of COVID-19. The repertoires were released in a freely available public database meant as a resource for research on the immune response to SARS-CoV-2. The dataset comprised deeply sampled blood TCRbeta repertoires from subjects exposed to, actively infected with, or recovered from COVID-19. Where available, HLA class I and class II types were obtained from metadata supplied by the sample provider rather than from assay-based typing. The material from the prospective study consisted of cDNA or gDNA derived from T cells, B-cell-depleted T cells, or PBMCs. The samples were drawn from two sources: the first 160 participants of the ongoing ImmuneRACE study, and about 1,300 subjects contributed by 6 global collaborators. Sample metadata almost always included a de-identified subject ID, COVID-19 status, age in years and sex. General findings and caveats noted by the study authors: How much clinical and demographic metadata was included differed by source and by participant, and the metadata was provided uncurated.

With regard to this clone: Its cognate antigen has yet to be identified. Within one base of it there is no much larger clone, and no base qualities were kept.

V has 4 bases trimmed and J has 8 bases trimmed; junction bases matching no gene number 2. The CDR3 has 12 amino acids, counting the end cysteine and phenylalanine. Only CDR3 DNA is held: 36 bases, read in frame from base 1. CDR1 and CDR2 are drawn from the germline V gene: SGHDN, FVKESK. TCRbeta CDR3 regions were amplified from genomic DNA by means of the immunoSEQ Assay, a bias-controlled multiplex PCR. For the original study's pipeline: Within the assay, amplification of reference gene primers was used to estimate how many nucleated cells each sample contained. To quantify the absolute abundance of each unique TCRbeta CDR3 rearrangement, sequence reads were collapsed and filtered. For each sample, productive Simpson clonality was calculated as the square root of Simpson's diversity index over productive rearrangements. Drawn from immuneACCESS, this table holds only the in-frame rearrangements with V and J called that TCRdb kept. Clones are partly lost; checked studies trace under half to an unresolved V gene and leave the rest unexplained. The V and J calls and clone size were taken over from that table, and D and trimming were inferred from the DNA. Here the sample has more than 250,000 clones; about 84% occur a single time. Jointly, the top ten make up under 2% of the sample.

Collaborating institutions collected whole blood in K2EDTA tubes following their own protocols. For TCRbeta analysis, collaborator samples were shipped as frozen whole blood, as isolated PBMCs, or as DNA extracted from either sample type. The sequencing sample was made of peripheral blood. The rearranged segments are TRBV14 and TRBJ2-1, with TRBD1 identical over 7 junction bases. The receptor was derived from a woman in her forties or fifties with acute or convalescent COVID-19. The CDR3 region reads CASSRQGYEQFF. The DNA reads TGTGCCAGCAGCCGACAGGGTTATGAGCAGTTCTTC.